Each of the 5 T cell receptor beta chains below was sequenced from the same sample in a study of T cell repertoires in cytomegalovirus infection. TCRdb re-called the reads with MiXCR, one entry per CDR3 protein. The table records approximately 180,000 distinct CDR3 sequences, 7.5% to 10% of them present only once. Source material: PBMCs. All receptors come from a human donor in good health (CMV status not recorded). Some clones in this sample may be carry-over from other donors' samples.

In its sample, this clonotype was seen many times. The chain carries TRBV11-2 and TRBJ1-2; D possibly corresponds to TRBD1 (6 bases). The CDR3 sequence is 15 residues long. Trimming removed 0 bases from V and 6 bases from J, with 14 bases in between. The V gene's germline CDR1 is SGHAT and CDR2 FQNNGV. The CDR3 sequence: CASSLEGGSVDGYTF. The CDR3 nucleotides read TGTGCCAGCAGCTTAGAAGGGGGAAGTGTGGATGGCTACACCTTC.

This clonotype turned up a few times. The J gene is TRBJ2-5, the V gene TRBV7-2; D call uncertain. Deletions cut 4 bases from V and 5 bases from J, with 14 bases between. From germline, CDR1 is SGHTA and CDR2 FQGNSA. The CDR3 has 14 amino acids. For the CDR3, the DNA is TGTGCCAGCAGCTGGGGTTCCAGCATCGAGACCCAGTACTTC. Its protein is CASSWGSSIETQYF. The variable domain in full, completed from reference TRBV7-2 and TRBJ2-5, reads GAGVSQSPSNKVTEKGKDVELRCDPISGHTALYWYRQSLGQGLEFLIYFQGNSAPDKSGLPSDRFSAERTGGSVSTLTIQRTQQEDSAVYLCASSWGSSIETQYFGPGTRLLVL.

The chain couples TRBV19 to TRBJ2-3; D might be TRBD2 (5 bases). CDR1 and CDR2 (germline): LNHDA, SQIVND (reference sequence). The CDR3 contains 16 residues. V shed 3 bases and J shed 4 bases, with 17 bases lying between them. The CDR3 protein is CASSIGLTIRADTQYF. The CDR3 DNA reads as TGTGCCAGTAGTATTGGACTCACTATCCGGGCAGATACGCAGTATTTT.

V is TRBV7-2 and J is TRBJ2-7, with unresolved D. This CDR3 comprises 11 residues. V was cut by 5 bases and J by 4 bases, with 6 bases left in between. Germline V CDR1 and CDR2: SGHTA, FQGNSA. CDR3 loop: CASSEEYEQYF. The CDR3 DNA reads as TGTGCCAGCAGCGAAGAATACGAGCAGTACTTC.

Notes on this clonotype: At one end, the junction sequence differs from germline, possibly due to a read error. V gene TRBV28 combines with J gene TRBJ1-1; no definite D call. This CDR3 spans 14 amino acids. Germline loops: CDR1 MDHEN, CDR2 SYDVKM. The CDR3 DNA reads TGTGCCAGCAGTTTTTTCCTCGGAAACACGGAAGCTTTATTT. The encoded protein is CASSFFLGNTEALF.